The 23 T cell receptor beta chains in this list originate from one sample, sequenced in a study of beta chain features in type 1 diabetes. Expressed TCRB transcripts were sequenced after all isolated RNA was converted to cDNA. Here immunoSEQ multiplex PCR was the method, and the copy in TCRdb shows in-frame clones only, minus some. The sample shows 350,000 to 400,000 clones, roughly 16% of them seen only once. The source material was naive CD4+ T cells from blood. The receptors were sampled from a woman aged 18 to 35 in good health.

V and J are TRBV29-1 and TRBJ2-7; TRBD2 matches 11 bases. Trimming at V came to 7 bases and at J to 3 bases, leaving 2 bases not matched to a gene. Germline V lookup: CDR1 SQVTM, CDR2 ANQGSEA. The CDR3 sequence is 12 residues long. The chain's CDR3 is CSGGTSGYEQYF. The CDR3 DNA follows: TGCAGCGGGGGGACTAGCGGCTACGAGCAGTACTTC.

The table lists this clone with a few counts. The CDR3 nucleotides are TGTGCCTGGAGTCCACAGGTTAATAGCAATCAGCCCCAGCATTTT. As protein: CAWSPQVNSNQPQHF. This chain links TRBV30 with TRBJ1-5; D possibly corresponds to TRBD1 (5 bases). Germline assignment: CDR1 GTSNPN and CDR2 SVGIG (reference sequence). V was cut by 2 bases and J by 0 bases, with 11 bases left in between. This CDR3 region has 15 residues.

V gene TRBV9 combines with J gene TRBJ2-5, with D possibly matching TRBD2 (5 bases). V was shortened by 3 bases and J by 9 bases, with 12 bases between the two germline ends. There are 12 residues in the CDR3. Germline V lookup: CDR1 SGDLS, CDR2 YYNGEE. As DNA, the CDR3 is TGTGCCAGCAGCGAGGGAGCAGGAGCCCAGTACTTC. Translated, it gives CASSEGAGAQYF.

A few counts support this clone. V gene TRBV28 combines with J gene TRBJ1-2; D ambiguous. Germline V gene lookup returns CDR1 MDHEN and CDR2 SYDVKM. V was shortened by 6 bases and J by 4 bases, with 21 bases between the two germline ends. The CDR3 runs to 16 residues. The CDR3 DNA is TGTGCCAGCAGGGGAGCAACGGGAAGTGGACCCTATGGCTACACCTTC. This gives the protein CASRGATGSGPYGYTF.

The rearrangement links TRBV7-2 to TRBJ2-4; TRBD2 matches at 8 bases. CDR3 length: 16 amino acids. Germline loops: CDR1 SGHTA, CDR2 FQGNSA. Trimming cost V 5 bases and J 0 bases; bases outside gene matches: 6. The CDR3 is CASSPPSGLAKNIQYF. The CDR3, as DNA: TGTGCCAGCAGCCCACCTAGCGGGCTAGCCAAAAACATTCAGTACTTC.

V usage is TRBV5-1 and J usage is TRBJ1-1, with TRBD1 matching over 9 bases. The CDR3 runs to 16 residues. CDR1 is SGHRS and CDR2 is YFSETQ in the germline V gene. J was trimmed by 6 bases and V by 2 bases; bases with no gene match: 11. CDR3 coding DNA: TGCGCCAGCAGCTTAAGGGGACAGGGCTTCTTCCCTGAAGCTTTCTTT. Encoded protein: CASSLRGQGFFPEAFF.

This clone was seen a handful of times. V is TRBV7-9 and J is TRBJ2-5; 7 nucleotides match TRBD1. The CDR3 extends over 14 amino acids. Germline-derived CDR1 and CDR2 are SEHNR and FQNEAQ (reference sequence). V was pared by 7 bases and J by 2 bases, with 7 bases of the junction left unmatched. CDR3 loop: CASTGTATQETQYF. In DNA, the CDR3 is TGTGCCAGCACCGGGACAGCTACACAAGAGACCCAGTACTTC. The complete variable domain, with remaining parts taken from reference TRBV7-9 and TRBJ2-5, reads DTGVSQNPRHKITKRGQNVTFRCDPISEHNRLYWYRQTLGQGPEFLTYFQNEAQLEKSRLLSDRFSAERPKGSFSTLEIQRTEQGDSAMYLCASTGTATQETQYFGPGTRLLVL.

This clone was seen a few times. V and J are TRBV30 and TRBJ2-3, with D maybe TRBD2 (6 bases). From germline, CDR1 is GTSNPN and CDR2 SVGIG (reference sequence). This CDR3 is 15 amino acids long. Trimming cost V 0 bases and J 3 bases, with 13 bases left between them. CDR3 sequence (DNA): TGTGCCTGGAGTGTCGGAGGGATTCGGACAGATACGCAGTATTTT. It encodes CAWSVGGIRTDTQYF.

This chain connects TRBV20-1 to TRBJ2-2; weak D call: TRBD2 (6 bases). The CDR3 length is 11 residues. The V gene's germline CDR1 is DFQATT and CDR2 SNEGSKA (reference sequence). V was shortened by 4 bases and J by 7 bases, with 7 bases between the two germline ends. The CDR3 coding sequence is TGCAGTGCTATGGGAGGCGGGGAGCTGTTTTTT. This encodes CSAMGGGELFF.

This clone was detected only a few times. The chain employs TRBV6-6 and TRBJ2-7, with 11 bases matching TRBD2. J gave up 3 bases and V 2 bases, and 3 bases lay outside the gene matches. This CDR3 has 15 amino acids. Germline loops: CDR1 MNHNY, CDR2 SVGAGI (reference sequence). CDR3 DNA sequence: TGTGCCAGCAGTTACATACTAGCGGGAGACTACGAGCAGTACTTC. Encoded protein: CASSYILAGDYEQYF.

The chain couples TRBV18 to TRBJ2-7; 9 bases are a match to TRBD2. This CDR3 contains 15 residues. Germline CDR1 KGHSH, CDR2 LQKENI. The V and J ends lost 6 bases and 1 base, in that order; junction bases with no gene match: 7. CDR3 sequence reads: CASSPGLASSYEQYF. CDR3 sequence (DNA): TGTGCCAGCTCCCCTGGACTAGCGAGTTCCTACGAGCAGTACTTC.

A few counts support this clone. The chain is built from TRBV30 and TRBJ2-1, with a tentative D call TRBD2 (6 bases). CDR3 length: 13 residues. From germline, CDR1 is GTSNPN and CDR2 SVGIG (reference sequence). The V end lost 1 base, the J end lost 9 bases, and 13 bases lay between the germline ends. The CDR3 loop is CAWSAYLATEQFF. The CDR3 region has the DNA TGTGCCTGGAGTGCATACCTAGCGACTGAGCAGTTCTTC. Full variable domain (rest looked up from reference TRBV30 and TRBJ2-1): SQTIHQWPATLVQPVGSPLSLECTVEGTSNPNLYWYRQAAGRGLQLLFYSVGIGQISSEVPQNLSASRPQDRQFILSSKKLLLSDSGFYLCAWSAYLATEQFFGPGTRLTVL.

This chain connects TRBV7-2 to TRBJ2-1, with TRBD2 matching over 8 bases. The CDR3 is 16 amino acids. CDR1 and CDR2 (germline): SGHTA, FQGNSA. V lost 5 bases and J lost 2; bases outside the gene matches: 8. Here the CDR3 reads CASSPNEGLAYNEQFF. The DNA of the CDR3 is TGTGCCAGCAGCCCCAATGAGGGACTAGCCTACAATGAGCAGTTCTTC.

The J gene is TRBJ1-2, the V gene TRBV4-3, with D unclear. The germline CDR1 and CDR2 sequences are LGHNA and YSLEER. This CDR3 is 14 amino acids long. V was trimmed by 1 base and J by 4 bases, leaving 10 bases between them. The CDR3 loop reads CASSQVSGSYGYTF. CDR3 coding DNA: TGCGCCAGCAGCCAAGTGTCCGGGAGCTATGGCTACACCTTC.

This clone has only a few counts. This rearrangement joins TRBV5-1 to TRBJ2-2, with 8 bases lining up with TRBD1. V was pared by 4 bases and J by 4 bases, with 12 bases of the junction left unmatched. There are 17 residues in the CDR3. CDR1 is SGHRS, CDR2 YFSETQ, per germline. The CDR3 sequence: CASSPPNFDRGTGELFF. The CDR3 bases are TGCGCCAGCAGCCCCCCCAACTTCGACAGGGGCACCGGGGAGCTGTTTTTT.

CDR3 DNA: TGTGCCAGCGGGAGCCCAGCGGGCGACACCGGGGAGCTGTTTTTT. Amino acid sequence: CASGSPAGDTGELFF. V gene TRBV11-1 combines with J gene TRBJ2-2; weak D call: TRBD2 (6 bases). The CDR3 spans 15 residues. The germline V gene has CDR1 SGHAT and CDR2 FQDESV (reference sequence). The V gene lost 8 bases and the J gene lost 3 bases, with 16 bases spanning the gap.

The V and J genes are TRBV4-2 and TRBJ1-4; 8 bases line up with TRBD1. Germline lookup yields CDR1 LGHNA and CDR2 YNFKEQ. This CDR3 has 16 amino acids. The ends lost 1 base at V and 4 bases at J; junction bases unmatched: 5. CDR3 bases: TGTGCCAGCAGCCAAGCGGGGACAGGAAATAATGAAAAACTGTTTTTT. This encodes CASSQAGTGNNEKLFF.

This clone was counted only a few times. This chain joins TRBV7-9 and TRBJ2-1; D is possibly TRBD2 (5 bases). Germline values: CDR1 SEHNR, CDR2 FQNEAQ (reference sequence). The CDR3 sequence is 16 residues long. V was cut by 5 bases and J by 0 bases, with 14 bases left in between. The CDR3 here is CASSPRSGSSYNEQFF. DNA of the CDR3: TGTGCCAGCAGCCCCCGAAGCGGAAGCTCCTACAATGAGCAGTTCTTC.

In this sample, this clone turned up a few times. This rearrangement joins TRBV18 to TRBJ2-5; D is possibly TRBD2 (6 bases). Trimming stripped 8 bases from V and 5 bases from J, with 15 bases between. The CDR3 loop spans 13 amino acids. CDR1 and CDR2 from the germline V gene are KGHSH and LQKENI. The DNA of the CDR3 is TGTGCCAGCCGTCTCTGGAGCGGGGAGACCCAGTACTTC. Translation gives CASRLWSGETQYF. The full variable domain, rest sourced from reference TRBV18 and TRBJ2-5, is NAGVMQNPRHLVRRRGQEARLRCSPMKGHSHVYWYRQLPEEGLKFMVYLQKENIIDESGMPKERFSAEFPKEGPSILRIQQVVRGDSAAYFCASRLWSGETQYFGPGTRLLVL.

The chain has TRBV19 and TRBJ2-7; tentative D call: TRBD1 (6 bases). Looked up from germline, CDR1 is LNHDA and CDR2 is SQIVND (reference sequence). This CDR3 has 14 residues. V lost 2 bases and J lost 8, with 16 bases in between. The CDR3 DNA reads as TGTGCCAGTAGTATACCCGGGGACAAAAGGAAGCAGTACTTC. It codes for CASSIPGDKRKQYF.

CDR3 nucleotides: TGTGCCAGCAGCGGGGAGCCGGCATTCTTCACCGGGGAGCTGTTTTTT. It specifies CASSGEPAFFTGELFF. V and J are TRBV9 and TRBJ2-2; maybe TRBD2 (5 bases). Between the trimmed V and J ends, which lost 3 bases and 4 bases, there was a span of 16 bases. Germline loops: CDR1 SGDLS, CDR2 YYNGEE. This CDR3 has 16 residues.

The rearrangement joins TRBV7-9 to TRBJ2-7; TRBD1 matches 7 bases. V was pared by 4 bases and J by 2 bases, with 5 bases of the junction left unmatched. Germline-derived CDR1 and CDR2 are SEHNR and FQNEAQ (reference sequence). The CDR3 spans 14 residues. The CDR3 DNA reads TGTGCCAGCAGCTCAGACAGGGACACCTACGAGCAGTACTTC. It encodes CASSSDRDTYEQYF.

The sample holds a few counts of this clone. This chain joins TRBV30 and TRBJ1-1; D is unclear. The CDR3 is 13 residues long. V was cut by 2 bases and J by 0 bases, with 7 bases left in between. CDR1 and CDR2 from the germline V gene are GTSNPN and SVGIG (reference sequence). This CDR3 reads CAWSPMMNTEAFF. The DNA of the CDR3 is TGTGCCTGGAGTCCTATGATGAACACTGAAGCTTTCTTT. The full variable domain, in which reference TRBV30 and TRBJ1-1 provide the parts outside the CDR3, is SQTIHQWPATLVQPVGSPLSLECTVEGTSNPNLYWYRQAAGRGLQLLFYSVGIGQISSEVPQNLSASRPQDRQFILSSKKLLLSDSGFYLCAWSPMMNTEAFFGQGTRLTVV.